This T cell receptor beta chain was observed in a study of CD8 T cells in Susac syndrome. Germline lookup yields CDR1 LGHDT and CDR2 YNNKEL (reference sequence). The CDR3 is 13 amino acids. The V end lost 0 bases, the J end lost 11 bases, and 11 bases lay between the germline ends. Negative magnetic isolation gave CD8+ and CD4+ cells; FACS enriched CD8+ TEMRA. The authors reverse transcribed roughly 0.5 to 1 ug RNA with random hexamers. TCRdb passed the immunoSEQ multiplex PCR reads through MiXCR, listing each CDR3 protein once. This table holds about 120,000 distinct CDR3 sequences, about 95% found once.

The chain couples TRBV3-1 to TRBJ2-4; D is possibly TRBD1 or TRBD2 (6 bases each). The receptor was derived from a human donor in good health. The sequencing sample was made of CD4+ T cells from PBMCs. Written as DNA, the CDR3 is TGTGCCAGCAGCCAAGATCACAGGGAGGTTCAGTACTTC. The encoded protein is CASSQDHREVQYF.